This T cell receptor (beta chain) is from a study of blood T cell repertoires in COVID-19. Study-wide context: There were acute and convalescent COVID-19 samples, and they came from the United States, Italy and Spain. PBMCs, B-cell-depleted T cells, or T cells provided the cDNA or gDNA that made up the material.

Authors' analysis steps: Estimation of nucleated cell counts was performed using reference gene primer amplification. Here immunoSEQ multiplex PCR was the method, and the copy in TCRdb shows in-frame clones only, minus some. The V and J calls and clone size come from that table; D and trimming were worked out from the DNA. The table records 230,000 or so clones, approximately 80% of them present only once. The CDR3 extends over 16 amino acids. The origin of this receptor is a man aged 35 to 55 who had recovered from COVID-19. This rearrangement joins TRBV7-5 to TRBJ2-1; the table's D call, TRBD1, has no DNA check behind it. TRBV7-5 is tagged as a pseudogene. The sample was peripheral blood. The CDR3 DNA reads as TGTGTCAGAAGCTTAGAGGACAGGGCAAACTACAATGAGCAGTTCTTC. Its protein is CVRSLEDRANYNEQFF.